What follows are 15 T cell receptor beta chains derived from one specimen sequenced in a study of Ad26.COV2.S vaccination and SARS-CoV-2 variants. Sequenced by immunoSEQ multiplex PCR; TCRdb stores in-frame clones only, minus some. The sample lists about 350,000 clones, 88% seen once, with 6.4% in the top ten. Sample treatment: 15 to 20 received Ad26.COV2.S at low or high dose, single or two shots; about five received placebo; per-sample allocation not given. Specimen acquisition occurred on day 63 following the initial vaccine or placebo injection. This specimen consisted of peripheral blood, obtained in a trial of Ad26.COV2.S vaccine versus placebo. The receptors derive from a person between 18 and 65 years old who received the Ad26.COV2.S COVID-19 vaccine or a placebo.

This chain connects TRBV7-2 to TRBJ1-1; tentative D call: TRBD1 (6 bases). The CDR3 sequence is 14 residues long. The V and J ends lost 1 base and 5 bases respectively, with 11 bases between them. Germline V gives CDR1 SGHTA, CDR2 FQGNSA. CDR3 in DNA: TGTGCCAGCAGCTTAGGAGGGACACTGACTGAAGCTTTCTTT. Its translation is CASSLGGTLTEAFF.

The rearrangement links TRBV29-1 to TRBJ1-4; D may be TRBD1 (6 bases). Germline-derived CDR1 and CDR2 are SQVTM and ANQGSEA. V lost 7 bases and J 2 bases, leaving 8 bases between the germline ends. The CDR3 runs to 12 residues. DNA of the CDR3: TGCAGCGGTGGACAGACTAATGAAAAACTGTTTTTT. Translated: CSGGQTNEKLFF.

This chain uses TRBV7-8 with TRBJ1-5; D gene unclear. This CDR3 comprises 15 residues. V dropped 5 bases and J dropped 7 bases, with 18 bases sitting between them. Per germline, CDR1 SGHVS and CDR2 FQNEAQ. The CDR3 spells CASSPTSAVRQPQHF. CDR3 DNA sequence: TGTGCCAGCAGCCCGACAAGCGCGGTAAGGCAGCCCCAGCATTTT.

The V gene is TRBV7-6, the J gene TRBJ2-5, with TRBD2 matching over 9 bases. V shed 1 base, J shed 0 bases, and the junction held 3 bases outside the gene matches. The CDR3 is made up of 16 amino acids. CDR1 is SGHVS and CDR2 is FNYEAQ in the germline V gene. CDR3 amino acids: CASSLDRLADQETQYF. CDR3 DNA: TGTGCCAGCAGCTTAGACCGACTAGCGGACCAAGAGACCCAGTACTTC.

The genes are TRBV9 and TRBJ2-7; 7 bases fit TRBD2. Germline values: CDR1 SGDLS, CDR2 YYNGEE. The CDR3 is 15 amino acids. Trimming removed 7 bases from V and 3 bases from J; junction bases left unmatched: 13. DNA for the CDR3: TGTGCCAGCTCATTCAGCGGGGAAAACATCTACGAGCAGTACTTC. Protein: CASSFSGENIYEQYF.

Comments on this clone: The junction shows a germline mismatch at one end, possibly a read error. J is TRBJ2-2 and V is TRBV9; TRBD2 matches at 12 bases. The CDR3 contains 18 residues. The V gene's germline CDR1 is SGDLS and CDR2 YYNGEE. Here the CDR3 DNA reads TGTGCCAGCAGCTACACGGTACTAGCGGGGGGTCGCATCGGGGAGTTGTTTTTT. Encoded protein: CASSYTVLAGGRIGELFF.

J is TRBJ2-4 and V is TRBV19; 7 bases agree with TRBD1. Germline V gene data show CDR1 as LNHDA and CDR2 as SQIVND (reference sequence). This CDR3 is built from 15 residues. V lost 4 bases and J lost 4; bases outside the gene matches: 7. Here the CDR3 reads CASSTQSTGKNIQYF. The CDR3 DNA sequence: TGTGCCAGTAGTACACAATCGACAGGGAAAAACATTCAGTACTTC.

The V gene is TRBV30, the J gene TRBJ2-7; a possible D gene is TRBD2 (6 bases). This CDR3 is built from 14 residues. V was pared by 3 bases and J by 6 bases, with 18 bases between. Germline V gives CDR1 GTSNPN, CDR2 SVGIG (reference sequence). The CDR3 bases are TGTGCCTGGAGGAGTGGGAGGAGTATTGGCGAGCAGTACTTC. This gives the protein CAWRSGRSIGEQYF.

The chain recombines TRBV27 with TRBJ2-3; the D gene is possibly TRBD2 (5 bases). V shed 6 bases and J shed 4 bases, with 23 bases lying between them. CDR3 length equals 17 residues. CDR1 is MNHEY and CDR2 is SMNVEV in the germline V gene (reference sequence). CDR3 amino acids: CASSPFTRLAQSDTQYF. CDR3 nucleotide sequence: TGTGCCAGCAGCCCCTTTACGAGGCTAGCTCAGTCAGATACGCAGTATTTT.

This chain connects TRBV19 to TRBJ1-5, with D hard to call. The length of the CDR3 is 12 residues. Germline V gene lookup returns CDR1 LNHDA and CDR2 SQIVND (reference sequence). V shed 6 bases and J shed 2 bases, with 5 bases lying between them. The CDR3 nucleotides are TGTGCCAGTAGCGGGGGCAATCAGCCCCAGCATTTT. This codes for CASSGGNQPQHF.

The genes are TRBV7-9 and TRBJ2-7, with 14 bases matching TRBD2. V lost 5 bases, J lost 3 bases, and 12 bases stayed unmatched. CDR3 length equals 18 residues. The germline V gene encodes CDR1 SEHNR and CDR2 FQNEAQ (reference sequence). CDR3 in DNA: TGTGCCAGCAGCCTACGGACAGGGGGGACTAGCGGGAGCTACGAGCAGTACTTC. Its protein product is CASSLRTGGTSGSYEQYF.

This sequence joins TRBV7-8 and TRBJ2-3; 12 nucleotides match TRBD2. V shed 6 bases, J shed 3 bases, and the junction held 4 bases outside the gene matches. Germline V gives CDR1 SGHVS, CDR2 FQNEAQ. This CDR3 contains 15 residues. CDR3 in amino acids: CASSQTSGRTDTQYF. CDR3 DNA sequence: TGTGCCAGCAGTCAGACTAGCGGGAGAACAGATACGCAGTATTTT.

This chain uses TRBV3-1 (or the pseudogene TRBV3-2) with TRBJ2-5, with 11 bases aligning to TRBD2. V shed 1 base and J 5 bases; nucleotides not matched to a gene: 6. This CDR3 is built from 16 residues. Germline assignment: CDR1 LGHDT and CDR2 YNNKEL (reference sequence). CDR3 DNA: TGTGCCAGCAGCCAAGGACTAGCGGGGTTCCAGGAGACCCAGTACTTC. This encodes CASSQGLAGFQETQYF.

This clone was recorded only once. The chain couples TRBV30 to TRBJ1-3; the D gene is possibly TRBD1 (6 bases). Trimming pared 0 bases from V and 11 bases from J, leaving 17 bases between. The CDR3 has 14 amino acids. Per the germline V gene, CDR1 is GTSNPN and CDR2 is SVGIG (reference sequence). CDR3 in amino acids: CAWSVGAGLLPIYF. The CDR3 DNA reads TGTGCCTGGAGTGTGGGGGCAGGGTTGCTCCCCATATATTTT.

This clone was detected only once. V gene TRBV28 combines with J gene TRBJ2-3; D may match TRBD1 or TRBD2 (5 bases each). V was cut by 2 bases and J by 1 base, with 10 bases left in between. This CDR3 region has 15 residues. CDR1 MDHEN and CDR2 SYDVKM come from the germline V gene. CDR3 in DNA: TGTGCCAGCAGTTTAAGCGGCAGGGGCACAGATACGCAGTATTTT. As protein: CASSLSGRGTDTQYF.